These 11 T cell receptor beta chains originate from one sample sequenced in a study of metastatic and nonmetastatic thyroid tumors (dated by TCRdb to 2020 to 2022). Library creation used PCR. TCRdb lists the instrument as Illumina HiSeq 4000. TCRdb redid the processing of the public reads, applying fastp at Q25 and MiXCR, and retained in-frame beta chains. The sample records some 25,000 clones, roughly 19% of which are singletons. About 30% of the sample belongs to the ten largest clones. None of the patients had been given any treatment before thyroid surgery. Sequences were obtained from blood. The receptors shown here come from a male donor with papillary thyroid cancer or a benign thyroid nodule (not recorded which). Some clones in this sample may be carry-over from other donors' samples.

This clone occurred many times. The chain employs TRBV27 and TRBJ2-5; 9 nucleotides match TRBD2. Germline-derived CDR1 and CDR2 are MNHEY and SMNVEV (reference sequence). V trimming: 0 bases; J trimming: 5 bases; junction bases outside the gene matches: 4. There are 15 residues in the CDR3. CDR3 loop: CASSLSAGGGETQYF. CDR3 bases: TGTGCCAGCAGTTTATCAGCGGGAGGCGGGGAGACCCAGTACTTC.

This sequence joins TRBV4-2 and TRBJ2-1; 8 nucleotides line up with TRBD2. This CDR3 has 16 residues. CDR1 and CDR2 from the germline V gene are LGHNA and YNFKEQ. The J segment lost 4 bases and the V segment lost 3 bases, leaving 8 bases of the junction unmatched. CDR3 DNA sequence: TGTGCCAGCAGCCAGGCCTCGGGAGGGACATACAATGAGCAGTTCTTC. Translating it yields CASSQASGGTYNEQFF.

This clone was recorded at least ten times. The chain employs TRBV27 and TRBJ2-7; no firm D call. The germline V and J ends were trimmed by 4 bases and 3 bases, with 7 bases remaining between them. The CDR3 totals 12 residues. In germline, CDR1 is MNHEY, CDR2 SMNVEV (reference sequence). The CDR3 is CASSSLNYEQYF. The CDR3 DNA is TGTGCCAGCAGTTCTCTCAACTACGAGCAGTACTTC.

The CDR3 DNA follows: TGTGCCAGCAGCTTAGCGGGCAGTTGGGACTACAATGAGCAGTTCTTC. It codes for CASSLAGSWDYNEQFF. The chain joins TRBV7-6 to TRBJ2-1; D gene uncertain. V lost 0 bases, J lost 3 bases, and 12 bases lay in between. The germline gives CDR1 SGHVS, CDR2 FNYEAQ. The CDR3 has 16 amino acids.

This clone was recorded many times. The rearrangement uses TRBV29-1 and TRBJ1-1; D gene uncertain. The V gene lost 5 bases and the J gene lost 2 bases, with 9 bases spanning the gap. This CDR3 has 12 residues. Germline V CDR1 and CDR2: SQVTM, ANQGSEA. In DNA, the CDR3 is TGCAGCGTTCGGGCAGCAAACACTGAAGCTTTCTTT. Its protein product is CSVRAANTEAFF.

The table lists this clone with many counts. The V call is TRBV5-1, the J call TRBJ2-1; unclear D gene. Trimming cost V 0 bases and J 3 bases, with 7 bases left between them. Germline V gives CDR1 SGHRS, CDR2 YFSETQ. The CDR3 runs to 14 residues. CDR3 loop: CASSLVADYNEQFF. The DNA for the CDR3 is TGCGCCAGCAGCTTGGTGGCGGACTACAATGAGCAGTTCTTC.

CDR3 DNA: TGTGCCAGCAGTTTTTATTCAGGAATCTGGGCGTTGGATGAGCAGTTCTTC. It translates to CASSFYSGIWALDEQFF. The rearrangement links TRBV28 to TRBJ2-1; D is undetermined. The V gene lost 3 bases and the J gene lost 8 bases, with 23 bases spanning the gap. CDR1 is MDHEN, CDR2 SYDVKM, per germline. There are 17 residues in the CDR3.

The J gene is TRBJ2-2, the V gene TRBV27; D gene ambiguous. This CDR3 region has 13 residues. Germline values: CDR1 MNHEY, CDR2 SMNVEV (reference sequence). Trimming left V 9 bases short and J 4 bases short, with 12 bases between. CDR3 loop: CASLQAVTGELFF. As DNA, the CDR3 is TGTGCCAGTCTCCAGGCGGTCACCGGGGAGCTGTTTTTT.

In its sample, this clone was seen a few times. Here the CDR3 omits its conserved ending phenylalanine or tryptophan, so a read error is the likely source. J is TRBJ2-7 and V is TRBV25-1; D unclear. Germline V gene data show CDR1 as MGHDK and CDR2 as SYGVNS. The CDR3 spans 13 residues. CDR3 residues: CASSEYDGDEQYL. The CDR3 DNA sequence: TGCGCCAGCAGTGAATACGACGGAGACGAGCAGTACCTC.

Many counts were recorded for this clone. J is TRBJ1-2 and V is TRBV24-1, with 10 bases that match TRBD1. The CDR3 totals 17 residues. Germline-derived CDR1 and CDR2 are KGHDR and SFDVKD. Trimming at V came to 5 bases and at J to 8 bases, leaving 16 bases not matched to a gene. This chain's CDR3 is CATSGPDPGQGHLGYTF. The CDR3 nucleotides read TGTGCCACCAGTGGGCCTGATCCGGGACAGGGGCATTTAGGCTACACCTTC.

This clone was counted at least ten times. The V and J genes are TRBV7-9 and TRBJ2-2; D remains ambiguous. Germline CDR1 and CDR2: SEHNR and FQNEAQ (reference sequence). This CDR3 contains 13 residues. V gave up 1 base and J gave up 9 bases, with 9 bases separating them. CDR3 in amino acids: CASSLVANRELFF. In DNA, the CDR3 is TGTGCCAGCAGCTTAGTGGCGAACCGGGAGCTGTTTTTT. Using reference TRBV7-9 and TRBJ2-2 for the parts outside the CDR3, the full variable domain is DTGVSQNPRHKITKRGQNVTFRCDPISEHNRLYWYRQTLGQGPEFLTYFQNEAQLEKSRLLSDRFSAERPKGSFSTLEIQRTEQGDSAMYLCASSLVANRELFFGEGSRLTVL.